This TCR beta chain stems from a study of cytomegalovirus exposure and HLA in healthy donors. Study-level information: In a previous analysis, 110 million or so unique TCR beta sequences were found from about 190 million T cells.

The PCR made use of 60 Vbeta and 13 Jbeta primers. Libraries were prepared by immunoSEQ multiplex PCR; TCRdb keeps only in-frame clonotypes and omits some of them. In the table there are about 160,000 clones, roughly 78% of which are singletons. General study points: HLA alleles were associated with some 16,000 TCR beta sequences in a later analysis at 0.05 false discovery rate. The study labeled 180 or so TCR beta chains cytomegalovirus-associated.

On this clone: Antigen specificity is unknown.

Sequencing was carried out using PBMCs. This receptor was identified in a man in his forties or fifties in good health and CMV-seropositive.

CDR3 nucleotides: TGTGCCAGCAATTCAGACTCTAGCTCCTACGAGCAGTACTTC. This encodes CASNSDSSSYEQYF. The V and J genes are TRBV25-1 and TRBJ2-5; D is uncertain. The tail of the sequence fits TRBJ2-7 better, so the J call may be wrong. CDR1 is MGHDK, CDR2 SYGVNS, per germline. CDR3 length: 14 amino acids.